Reported below is one TCR beta chain. Method: immunoSEQ multiplex PCR; TCRdb's copy keeps in-frame clones and lacks some. Of approximately 250,000 clones in the sample, about nine tenths are singletons; the top ten hold approximately 4%. Participants were aged about 18 to 100 years from approximately 23 US areas. The data derive from a study of blood T cell repertoires in COVID-19. Across the whole study: T cells, B-cell-depleted T cells, or PBMCs supplied cDNA or gDNA.

Germline V lookup: CDR1 SGDLS, CDR2 YYNGEE. The CDR3 has 14 residues. The J segment lost 6 bases and the V segment lost 3 bases, leaving 8 bases of the junction unmatched. The rearrangement uses TRBV9 and TRBJ1-2, with 7 bases aligning to TRBD1. This receptor was obtained from a woman aged 30 to 39 with acute COVID-19. The material sequenced was PBMCs or T cells enriched from blood (not recorded which). The CDR3 DNA is TGTGCCAGCAGCGACGACAGGGTTCACGATGGCTACACCTTC. Its translation: CASSDDRVHDGYTF. Based on the CDR3 plus reference TRBV9 and TRBJ1-2, the full variable domain is DSGVTQTPKHLITATGQRVTLRCSPRSGDLSVYWYQQSLDQGLQFLIQYYNGEERAKGNILERFSAQQFPDLHSELNLSSLELGDSALYFCASSDDRVHDGYTFGSGTRLTVV.